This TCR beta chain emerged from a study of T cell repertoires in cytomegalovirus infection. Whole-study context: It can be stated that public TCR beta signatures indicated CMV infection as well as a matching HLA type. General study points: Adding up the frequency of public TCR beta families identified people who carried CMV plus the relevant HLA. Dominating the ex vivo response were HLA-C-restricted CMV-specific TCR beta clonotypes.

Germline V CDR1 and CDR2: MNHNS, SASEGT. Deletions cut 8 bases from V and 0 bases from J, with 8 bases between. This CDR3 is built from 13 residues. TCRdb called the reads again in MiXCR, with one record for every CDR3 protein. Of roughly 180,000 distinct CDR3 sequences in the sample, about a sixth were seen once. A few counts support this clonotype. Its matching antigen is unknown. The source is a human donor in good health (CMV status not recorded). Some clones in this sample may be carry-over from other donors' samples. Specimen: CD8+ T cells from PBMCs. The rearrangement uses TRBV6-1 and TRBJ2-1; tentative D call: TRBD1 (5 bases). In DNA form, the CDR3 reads TGTGCCAGCCAGGGAAGCTCCTACAATGAGCAGTTCTTC. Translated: CASQGSSYNEQFF.